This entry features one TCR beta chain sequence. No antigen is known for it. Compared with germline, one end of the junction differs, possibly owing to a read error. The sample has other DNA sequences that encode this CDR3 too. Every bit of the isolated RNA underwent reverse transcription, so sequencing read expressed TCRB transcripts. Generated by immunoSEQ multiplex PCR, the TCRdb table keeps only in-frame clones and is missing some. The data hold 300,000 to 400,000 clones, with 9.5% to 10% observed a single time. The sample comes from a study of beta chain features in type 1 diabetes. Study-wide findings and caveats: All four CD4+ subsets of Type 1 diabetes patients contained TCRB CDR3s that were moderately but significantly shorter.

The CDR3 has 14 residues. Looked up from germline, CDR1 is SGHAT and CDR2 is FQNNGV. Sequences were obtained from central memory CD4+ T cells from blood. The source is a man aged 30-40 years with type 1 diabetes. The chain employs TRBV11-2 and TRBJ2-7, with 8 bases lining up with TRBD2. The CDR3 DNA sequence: TGTGCCAGCAGCCTCCAGCGGGAGTCCTCCGAGCAATACTTC. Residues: CASSLQRESSEQYF.